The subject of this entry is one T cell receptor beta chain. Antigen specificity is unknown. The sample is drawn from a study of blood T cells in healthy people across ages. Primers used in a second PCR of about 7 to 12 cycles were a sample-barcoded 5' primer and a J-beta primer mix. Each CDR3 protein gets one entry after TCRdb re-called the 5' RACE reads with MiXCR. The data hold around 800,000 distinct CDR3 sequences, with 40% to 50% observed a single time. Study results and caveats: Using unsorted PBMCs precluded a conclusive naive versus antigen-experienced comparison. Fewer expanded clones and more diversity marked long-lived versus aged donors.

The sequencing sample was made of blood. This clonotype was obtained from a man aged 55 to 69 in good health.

CDR3 sequence reads: CSARASRAGQPQHF. The CDR3 DNA reads TGCAGTGCTAGAGCTTCGAGGGCCGGACAGCCCCAGCATTTT. V usage is TRBV20-1 and J usage is TRBJ1-5; D unclear. Germline V CDR1 and CDR2: DFQATT, SNEGSKA (reference sequence). Trimming pared 1 base from V and 7 bases from J, leaving 14 bases between. The CDR3 consists of 14 residues.